The source of this TCR beta chain is a study of blood T cell repertoires in COVID-19. Only in-frame clones appear in the TCRdb table, and some are missing; sequencing was by immunoSEQ multiplex PCR. This table has approximately 250,000 clones, 80% to 90% appearing once. The CDR3 extends over 14 amino acids. V gave up 10 bases and J gave up 3 bases, with 17 bases separating them. The V gene's germline CDR1 is SEHNR and CDR2 FQNEAQ (reference sequence). The chain joins TRBV7-9 to TRBJ2-3; perhaps TRBD1 as D (6 bases). Specimen: peripheral blood. The clonotype was recovered from a woman in her sixties or seventies with COVID-19, enrolled during active disease. The chain's CDR3 is CATRGGQKTDTQYF. In DNA, the CDR3 is TGTGCCACCCGAGGGGGACAAAAGACAGATACGCAGTATTTT.